The 29 T cell receptor beta chains given below trace back to one sample, sequenced in a study of T cells in tuberculosis. Time point in this sample: new active TB diagnosis, blood taken before or within 7 days of starting treatment. Here immunoSEQ multiplex PCR was the method, and the copy in TCRdb shows in-frame clones only, minus some. The table records around 30,000 clones, 86% of them present only once. This specimen was PBMCs, taken at tuberculosis diagnosis. Every receptor here comes from an adult with tuberculosis.

The V and J genes are TRBV9 and TRBJ2-1; TRBD1 matches 9 bases. The V gene end was trimmed by 4 bases and the J gene end by 7 bases; junction bases not matched to a gene: 9. CDR1 is SGDLS and CDR2 is YYNGEE in the germline V gene. This CDR3 has 15 amino acids. The CDR3 coding sequence is TGTGCCAGCAGCTCGCACACCGGGACAGGGAATGAGCAGTTCTTC. Protein: CASSSHTGTGNEQFF.

The chain carries TRBV13 and TRBJ2-7, with TRBD2 matching over 14 bases. Germline CDR1 reads PRHDT; CDR2 reads FYEKMQ (reference sequence). This CDR3 region has 20 residues. V gave up 2 bases and J gave up 4 bases; unmatched junction bases: 16. This CDR3 is CASSLSGRLAGGDRSYEQYF. The DNA for the CDR3 is TGTGCCAGCAGCTTATCTGGTCGACTAGCGGGAGGGGATCGATCTTACGAGCAGTACTTC.

In its sample, this clone ranks as medium-sized. The chain has TRBV27 and TRBJ2-1, with TRBD1 as a possible D gene (6 bases). Looked up from germline, CDR1 is MNHEY and CDR2 is SMNVEV (reference sequence). The CDR3 extends over 16 amino acids. Trimming removed 3 bases at V and 0 bases at J, with 12 bases between. DNA of the CDR3: TGTGCCAGCAGTTTTAAAGGACAGAGCTCCTACAATGAGCAGTTCTTC. This translates into CASSFKGQSSYNEQFF.

V usage is TRBV19 and J usage is TRBJ1-4, with D possibly being TRBD1 (5 bases). Trimming removed 11 bases at V and 8 bases at J, with 12 bases between. This CDR3 is built from 11 residues. The germline CDR1 and CDR2 sequences are LNHDA and SQIVND (reference sequence). The CDR3 region has the DNA TGTGCCGCGGGGCCGGGAGAAAAACTGTTTTTT. Residues: CAAGPGEKLFF.

The chain has TRBV5-4 and TRBJ2-3, with 8 positions matching TRBD2. The CDR3 has 18 residues. Losses at the gene ends were 0 bases for V and 4 bases for J; bases not matched to a gene: 13. Germline assignment: CDR1 SGHNT and CDR2 YYREEE (reference sequence). CDR3 in DNA: TGTGCCAGCAGCTTGGACGGTCTACGGGGGGGCCTTCCAGATACGCAGTATTTT. Its translation is CASSLDGLRGGLPDTQYF. Together with reference TRBV5-4 and TRBJ2-3, the CDR3 gives the full variable domain: ETGVTQSPTHLIKTRGQQVTLRCSSQSGHNTVSWYQQALGQGPQFIFQYYREEENGRGNFPPRFSGLQFPNYSSELNVNALELDDSALYLCASSLDGLRGGLPDTQYFGPGTRLTVL.

Here the CDR3 DNA reads TGTGCCAGCAGTGGGCAGGGGGCTAGCACCGGGGAGCTGTTTTTT. Its translation: CASSGQGASTGELFF. V usage is TRBV2 and J usage is TRBJ2-2, with TRBD1 matching 8 bases. With 4 bases clipped from V and 4 bases from J, the junction kept 5 bases outside the gene matches. The CDR3 is 15 residues long. Germline V lookup: CDR1 SNHLY, CDR2 FYNNEI.

The chain has TRBV13 and TRBJ1-2; D remains unclear. The germline CDR1 and CDR2 sequences are PRHDT and FYEKMQ (reference sequence). Trimming left V 1 base short and J 4 bases short, with 7 bases between. This CDR3 spans 13 amino acids. The CDR3 DNA is TGTGCCAGCAGCTTAGACAGCATCTATGGCTACACCTTC. It yields the protein CASSLDSIYGYTF.

This clone appeared a few times. The chain employs TRBV5-4 and TRBJ1-2, with D unclear. The V gene lost 0 bases and the J gene lost 5 bases, with 8 bases spanning the gap. The CDR3 totals 13 residues. The germline V gene encodes CDR1 SGHNT and CDR2 YYREEE (reference sequence). The CDR3, as DNA: TGTGCCAGCAGCTTGGTTGGAGGTTATGGCTACACCTTC. This gives the protein CASSLVGGYGYTF.

This chain uses TRBV30 with TRBJ2-5; the match to TRBD1 covers 7 bases. In germline, CDR1 is GTSNPN, CDR2 SVGIG (reference sequence). The CDR3 sequence is 13 residues long. V lost 4 bases, J lost 5 bases, and 7 bases stayed unmatched. Here the CDR3 DNA reads TGTGCCTGGATGCGGCAGGGGGTGGAGACCCAGTACTTC. It yields the protein CAWMRQGVETQYF.

The rearrangement joins TRBV5-1 to TRBJ1-3; tentative D call: TRBD1 (5 bases). Trimming removed 4 bases at V and 3 bases at J, with 14 bases between. The CDR3 runs 15 residues. Germline V gene lookup returns CDR1 SGHRS and CDR2 YFSETQ. CDR3 bases: TGCGCCAGCAGCCTAGGCCAGGGAATTGGAAACACCATATATTTT. Translated, it gives CASSLGQGIGNTIYF.

This clone was recorded only once. The rearrangement uses TRBV5-5 and TRBJ1-4; 8 bases are shared with TRBD1. CDR1 and CDR2 from the germline V gene are SGHKS and YYEKEE (reference sequence). There are 16 residues in the CDR3. V shed 3 bases, J shed 7 bases, and the junction held 11 bases outside the gene matches. This CDR3 is CASSSGTGHPGEKLFF. CDR3 coding DNA: TGTGCCAGCAGCTCCGGGACAGGCCACCCGGGTGAAAAACTGTTTTTT.

The chain recombines TRBV27 with TRBJ1-1; D gene ambiguous. CDR3 length: 14 residues. Looked up from germline, CDR1 is MNHEY and CDR2 is SMNVEV (reference sequence). Trimming pared 6 bases from V and 0 bases from J, leaving 11 bases between. The CDR3 reads CASRGLTMNTEAFF. The CDR3 DNA is TGTGCCAGCAGGGGTCTAACTATGAACACTGAAGCTTTCTTT.

V usage is TRBV30 and J usage is TRBJ2-3; TRBD2 matches at 8 bases. This CDR3 is 14 amino acids long. The germline V gene has CDR1 GTSNPN and CDR2 SVGIG (reference sequence). Trimming cost V 7 bases and J 2 bases; bases outside gene matches: 8. CDR3 sequence: CALRTSRYTDTQYF. Written as DNA, the CDR3 is TGTGCCTTACGGACTAGCAGATACACAGATACGCAGTATTTT.

V usage is TRBV7-7 and J usage is TRBJ2-7; TRBD2 matches 12 bases. This CDR3 has 15 residues. Germline V lookup: CDR1 SSHAT, CDR2 FNYEAQ (reference sequence). With V trimmed by 5 bases and J by 1 base, 3 bases remained unmatched. DNA of the CDR3: TGTGCCAGCAGCCCGACTAGCGGGAGTTCCTACGAGCAGTACTTC. Translated, it gives CASSPTSGSSYEQYF.

This clone is medium-sized in the sample. The chain joins TRBV7-2 to TRBJ1-2; TRBD1 might be the D (5 bases). Per germline, CDR1 SGHTA and CDR2 FQGNSA. Deletions cut 0 bases from V and 8 bases from J, with 13 bases between. The CDR3 loop spans 14 amino acids. DNA of the CDR3: TGTGCCAGCAGCTTAGCGGGAGGGACTTTCGGCTACACCTTC. It encodes CASSLAGGTFGYTF.

This chain connects TRBV23-1 to TRBJ2-3; TRBD1 might be the D (5 bases). TRBV23-1 is flagged as an ORF with uncertain function. Trimming left V 6 bases short and J 0 bases short, with 7 bases between. The CDR3 contains 13 residues. The chain's CDR3 is CASRQASTDTQYF. CDR3 bases: TGCGCCAGCAGACAGGCTAGCACAGATACGCAGTATTTT.

This sequence joins TRBV13 and TRBJ1-6; maybe TRBD1 (6 bases). The CDR3 has 14 amino acids. Germline V CDR1 and CDR2: PRHDT, FYEKMQ (reference sequence). The V gene lost 1 base and the J gene lost 14 bases, with 15 bases spanning the gap. The DNA of the CDR3 is TGTGCCAGCAGCTTAGACAGGGAGCCTACGGCCCTCCACTTT. Amino acids: CASSLDREPTALHF. Filled out from reference TRBV13 and TRBJ1-6, the complete variable domain reads AAGVIQSPRHLIKEKRETATLKCYPIPRHDTVYWYQQGPGQDPQFLISFYEKMQSDKGSIPDRFSAQQFSDYHSELNMSSLELGDSALYFCASSLDREPTALHFGNGTRLTVT.

The chain is built from TRBV7-8 and TRBJ1-5; D gene uncertain. The CDR3 extends over 15 amino acids. Germline loops: CDR1 SGHVS, CDR2 FQNEAQ. The ends were cut back, 2 bases at V and 2 bases at J, with 10 bases in the middle. CDR3 loop: CASSLMRQGNQPQHF. CDR3 sequence (DNA): TGTGCCAGCAGCTTAATGAGGCAAGGCAATCAGCCCCAGCATTTT.

This chain connects TRBV11-2 to TRBJ2-5, with a weak D call TRBD2 (6 bases). The CDR3 consists of 17 residues. Per the germline V gene, CDR1 is SGHAT and CDR2 is FQNNGV. V gave up 1 base and J gave up 4 bases, with 19 bases separating them. The CDR3 nucleotides read TGTGCCAGCAGCTTAGCAGGAGGGGCAGGGAACCGAGAGACCCAGTACTTC. It yields the protein CASSLAGGAGNRETQYF. The full variable domain, its missing parts supplied by reference TRBV11-2 and TRBJ2-5, is EAGVAQSPRYKIIEKRQSVAFWCNPISGHATLYWYQQILGQGPKLLIQFQNNGVVDDSQLPKDRFSAERLKGVDSTLKIQPAKLEDSAVYLCASSLAGGAGNRETQYFGPGTRLLVL.

As concerns this clone: Other DNA sequences in this sample translate to the same CDR3. The chain couples TRBV6-1 to TRBJ1-4; TRBD1 aligns across 9 bases. The V segment lost 6 bases and the J segment 6 bases; nucleotides outside the gene matches: 2. The CDR3 totals 13 residues. Germline CDR1 and CDR2: MNHNS and SASEGT. This CDR3 reads CASSRDRDEKLFF. The CDR3, as DNA: TGTGCCAGCAGCCGGGACAGGGATGAAAAACTGTTTTTT.

The chain uses TRBV19 and TRBJ2-7; a possible D gene is TRBD1 (7 bases). The CDR3 totals 14 residues. The V end was cut by 3 bases, the J end by 2 bases, with 11 bases between. Germline values: CDR1 LNHDA, CDR2 SQIVND (reference sequence). Here the CDR3 reads CASSIRGAAYEQYF. The CDR3 nucleotides read TGTGCCAGTAGTATCAGGGGGGCTGCCTACGAGCAGTACTTC.

J is TRBJ2-5 and V is TRBV2; no clear D gene. V was cut by 5 bases and J by 7 bases, with 14 bases left in between. CDR1 is SNHLY and CDR2 is FYNNEI in the germline V gene. The CDR3 runs to 13 residues. The CDR3: CASSPDSTGTQYF. CDR3 coding DNA: TGTGCCAGCAGTCCTGACTCAACGGGGACCCAGTACTTC.

This clone came up once. The V call is TRBV7-8, the J call TRBJ2-3; D is unclear. The germline V gene has CDR1 SGHVS and CDR2 FQNEAQ. This CDR3 has 12 amino acids. The V end was cut by 3 bases, the J end by 2 bases, with 3 bases between. CDR3 sequence reads: CASSFLTDTQYF. The CDR3 nucleotides are TGTGCCAGCAGCTTCCTCACAGATACGCAGTATTTT.

The chain employs TRBV5-5 and TRBJ2-1; TRBD1 agrees at 7 bases. Trimming cost V 0 bases and J 9 bases; bases outside gene matches: 9. The germline CDR1 and CDR2 sequences are SGHKS and YYEKEE (reference sequence). This CDR3 comprises 15 residues. DNA for the CDR3: TGTGCCAGCAGCTTGGGCCCGGGCCCAGGGGGTGAGCAGTTCTTC. Its translation: CASSLGPGPGGEQFF.

This rearrangement joins TRBV29-1 to TRBJ2-1; perhaps TRBD1 as D (6 bases). The CDR3 contains 12 residues. Germline assignment: CDR1 SQVTM and CDR2 ANQGSEA. Deletions cut 7 bases from V and 4 bases from J, with 11 bases between. The CDR3 spells CSAHTGYNEQFF. The CDR3 region has the DNA TGCAGCGCCCACACAGGGTACAATGAGCAGTTCTTC.

The chain employs TRBV10-2 and TRBJ2-3; D may be TRBD1 (6 bases). The CDR3 sequence is 19 residues long. V lost 5 bases and J 0 bases, leaving 24 bases between the germline ends. CDR1 and CDR2 (germline): WSHSY, SAAADI. The CDR3, as DNA: TGCGCCAGCAGTCCGAGTACTCTTATTTGGACAGTTAGCACAGATACGCAGTATTTT. This encodes CASSPSTLIWTVSTDTQYF.

The CDR3 DNA sequence: TGTGCCAGCAGCTTAAAGCGGGGGGCTTACAATGAGCAGTTCTTC. Translated: CASSLKRGAYNEQFF. The gene calls are TRBV13 and TRBJ2-1, with 9 nucleotides matching TRBD2. This CDR3 region has 15 residues. Trimming at V came to 2 bases and at J to 4 bases, leaving 3 bases not matched to a gene. Germline-derived CDR1 and CDR2 are PRHDT and FYEKMQ (reference sequence).

The CDR3 coding sequence is TGTGCCAGCTCACCACAACAGGGGGACCAAGAGACCCAGTACTTC. Residues: CASSPQQGDQETQYF. This chain uses TRBV18 with TRBJ2-5, with 8 bases matching TRBD1. The CDR3 loop spans 15 amino acids. Germline assignment: CDR1 KGHSH and CDR2 LQKENI. V was clipped by 1 base and J by 0 bases; unmatched bases: 1.

This chain links TRBV7-6 with TRBJ1-6, with 9 bases matching TRBD1. Germline V CDR1 and CDR2: SGHVS, FNYEAQ. The length of the CDR3 is 18 residues. With 5 bases clipped from V and 0 bases from J, the junction kept 8 bases outside the gene matches. The CDR3 bases are TGTGCCAGCAGCCTTACAGGGGGCGCCAACTCCTATAATTCACCCCTCCACTTT. It translates to CASSLTGGANSYNSPLHF.